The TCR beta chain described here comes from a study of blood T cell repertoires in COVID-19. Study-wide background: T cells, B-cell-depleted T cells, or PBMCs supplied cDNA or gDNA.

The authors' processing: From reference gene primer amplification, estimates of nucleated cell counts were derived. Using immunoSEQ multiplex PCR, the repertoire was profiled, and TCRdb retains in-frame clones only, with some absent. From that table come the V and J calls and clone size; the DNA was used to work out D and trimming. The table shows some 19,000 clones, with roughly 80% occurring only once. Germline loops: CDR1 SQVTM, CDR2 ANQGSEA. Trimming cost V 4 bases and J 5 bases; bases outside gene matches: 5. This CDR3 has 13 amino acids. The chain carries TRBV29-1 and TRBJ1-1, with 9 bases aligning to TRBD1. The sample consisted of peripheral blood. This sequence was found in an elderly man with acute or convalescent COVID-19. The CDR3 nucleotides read TGCAGCGTTGTTACAGGGGGCAGGACTGAAGCTTTCTTT. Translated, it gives CSVVTGGRTEAFF.